This passage covers 3 T cell receptor beta chains from one sample sequenced in a study of high-grade serous ovarian cancer treatment subgroups. Tumor tissue was taken before any definitive surgery or chemotherapy was given. TCRdb's copy holds only in-frame clones and misses some; the assay was immunoSEQ multiplex PCR. Among about 36,000 clones, 79% were seen once, and the ten largest hold less than 4%. Sequenced: tumor tissue. The receptors were gathered from a human donor with high-grade serous ovarian cancer.

The chain couples TRBV9 to TRBJ2-3; D perhaps matches TRBD2 (5 bases). V lost 4 bases, J lost 5 bases, and 5 bases lay in between. This CDR3 region has 11 residues. The V gene's germline CDR1 is SGDLS and CDR2 YYNGEE. DNA for the CDR3: TGTGCCAGCAGCCGGGAAGATACGCAGTATTTT. Translating it yields CASSREDTQYF.

CDR3 nucleotides: TGTGCCAGCAGCCAAGTGTGCAGGGGGCGAGAAAACACCATATATTTT. This encodes CASSQVCRGRENTIYF. V is TRBV14 and J is TRBJ1-3; 8 bases fit TRBD1. The germline V gene encodes CDR1 SGHDN and CDR2 FVKESK. CDR3 length: 16 residues. After removal of 1 base from V and 6 bases from J, the junction contained 8 bases not matched to a gene.

The rearrangement links TRBV7-2 to TRBJ2-6, with 7 positions matching TRBD1. The CDR3 runs 16 residues. Per the germline V gene, CDR1 is SGHTA and CDR2 is FQGNSA. V was pared by 5 bases and J by 5 bases, with 9 bases of the junction left unmatched. For the CDR3, the DNA is TGTGCCAGCAGCCGGACAGGCTCCTCCTGGGCCAACGTCCTGACTTTC. This encodes CASSRTGSSWANVLTF. Variable domain in full (rest from reference TRBV7-2 and TRBJ2-6): GAGVSQSPSNKVTEKGKDVELRCDPISGHTALYWYRQSLGQGLEFLIYFQGNSAPDKSGLPSDRFSAERTGGSVSTLTIQRTQQEDSAVYLCASSRTGSSWANVLTFGAGSRLTVL.